Presented here are 23 T cell receptor beta chains from one specimen sequenced in a study of a mutant IDH1 vaccine in newly diagnosed glioma. Antigen specificity for these receptors is unknown. Time point indicated: week 35, safety follow-up. Vaccination comprised doses that each held 300 ug of mutant IDH1 20-mer peptide, plus topical imiquimod. TCRdb's table, derived via immunoSEQ multiplex PCR, lists solely in-frame clones and lacks some. Among about 48,000 clones listed, 76% were seen once. Specimen: PBMCs, collected from a glioma patient whose treatment included an IDH1 peptide vaccine. The receptors shown here come from a man aged 35-49 years with glioma.

The chain has TRBV10-1 and TRBJ2-3; 12 nucleotides agree with TRBD2. Germline trimming cut 4 bases from V and 2 bases from J; bases unmatched to any gene: 4. Germline V gene lookup returns CDR1 WNHNN and CDR2 SYGVQD (reference sequence). This CDR3 contains 16 residues. The CDR3 coding sequence is TGCGCCAGCAGTGTTGGACTAGCGGGGTTCACAGATACGCAGTATTTT. Translating it yields CASSVGLAGFTDTQYF.

This chain links TRBV29-1 with TRBJ2-2; perhaps TRBD2 as D (7 bases). This CDR3 comprises 12 residues. Germline V gene lookup returns CDR1 SQVTM and CDR2 ANQGSEA. The CDR3 loop reads CGGAGYTGELFF. Written as DNA, the CDR3 is TGCGGGGGGGCCGGGTACACCGGGGAGCTGTTTTTT.

This clone was observed once. The chain carries TRBV23-1 and TRBJ1-5; no definite D call. TRBV23-1 is sorted into the ORF group, with uncertain function. Trimming took 0 bases from V and 9 from J, leaving 12 bases between them. CDR3 length: 14 residues. CDR3 coding DNA: TGCGCCAGCAGTCAATCCGCAGTGCCGGGGCCCCAGCATTTT. This sequence encodes CASSQSAVPGPQHF.

The chain recombines TRBV27 with TRBJ2-2; tentatively, D is TRBD1 (6 bases). CDR3 length equals 16 residues. V was cut by 5 bases and J by 4 bases, with 17 bases left in between. Germline CDR1 is MNHEY and CDR2 is SMNVEV (reference sequence). This CDR3 reads CASSTTGRWRTGELFF. The CDR3 bases are TGTGCCAGCAGTACGACAGGTCGTTGGCGCACCGGGGAGCTGTTTTTT.

The rearrangement uses TRBV6-4 and TRBJ2-3, with D perhaps matching TRBD2 (6 bases). The CDR3 covers 16 residues. With 2 bases removed from V and 0 bases from J, the gap between germline ends came to 12 bases. CDR1 MRHNA and CDR2 SNTAGT come from the germline V gene. CDR3 region: CASSDGRTPSTDTQYF. The CDR3 DNA follows: TGTGCCAGCAGTGACGGGAGGACACCTAGCACAGATACGCAGTATTTT.

The chain joins TRBV11-2 to TRBJ2-6; tentative D call: TRBD1 (6 bases). The CDR3 is 11 residues long. Germline CDR1 SGHAT, CDR2 FQNNGV. The ends were cut back, 11 bases at V and 9 bases at J, with 11 bases in the middle. The DNA for the CDR3 is TGTGCCGTCAGGGGTTACAACGTCCTGACTTTC. Its translation is CAVRGYNVLTF.

This chain joins TRBV5-1 and TRBJ2-1; D gene unclear. Germline-derived CDR1 and CDR2 are SGHRS and YFSETQ. The CDR3 runs to 14 residues. Trimming took 4 bases from V and 6 from J, leaving 14 bases between them. The CDR3 region has the DNA TGCGCCAGCAGCCCAATGGACCCCTCCAATGAGCAGTTCTTC. It codes for CASSPMDPSNEQFF.

This chain uses TRBV9 with TRBJ2-1, with TRBD2 matching 7 bases. The CDR3 loop spans 15 amino acids. Germline CDR1 SGDLS, CDR2 YYNGEE. Trimming removed 3 bases from V and 6 bases from J; junction bases left unmatched: 9. CDR3: CASSGSGTIVNEQFF. CDR3 nucleotide sequence: TGTGCCAGCAGCGGCTCCGGGACTATCGTCAATGAGCAGTTCTTC.

DNA of the CDR3: TGCGCCAGCAGCCAAGATCTTGACGGGAGGATTGGCTACACCTTC. Amino acid sequence: CASSQDLDGRIGYTF. The chain employs TRBV4-1 and TRBJ1-2; D ambiguous. The CDR3 has 15 residues. Trimming removed 0 bases from V and 7 bases from J, with 15 bases in between. Germline CDR1 MGHRA, CDR2 YSYEKL.

This chain uses TRBV11-3 with TRBJ2-1; a possible D gene is TRBD2 (6 bases). Germline V gene sequence: CDR1 SGHNT, CDR2 YENEEA. Between the trimmed V and J ends, which lost 0 bases and 5 bases, there was a span of 11 bases. The CDR3 extends over 15 amino acids. In DNA form, the CDR3 reads TGTGCCAGCAGCTTAGACGGGCGGACTAACAATGAGCAGTTCTTC. Its translation is CASSLDGRTNNEQFF.

This clone appeared once. The chain uses TRBV19 and TRBJ2-7; no definite D call. The V end lost 9 bases, the J end lost 4 bases, and 16 bases lay between the germline ends. The germline V gene has CDR1 LNHDA and CDR2 SQIVND (reference sequence). The CDR3 sequence is 13 residues long. The CDR3: CASQPRQVYEQYV. DNA for the CDR3: TGTGCCAGCCAACCGAGACAAGTGTACGAGCAGTACGTC.

The chain has TRBV29-1 and TRBJ2-1, with no clear D. The V end was cut by 3 bases, the J end by 0 bases, with 6 bases between. Germline V lookup: CDR1 SQVTM, CDR2 ANQGSEA. The CDR3 covers 13 residues. The CDR3 coding sequence is TGCAGCGTTGACTTTACCTCCTACAATGAGCAGTTCTTC. It is translated as CSVDFTSYNEQFF.

The V and J genes are TRBV19 and TRBJ2-2, with 8 nucleotides matching TRBD1. CDR3 size: 15 residues. J gave up 6 bases and V 6 bases, and 9 bases lay outside the gene matches. Per germline, CDR1 LNHDA and CDR2 SQIVND (reference sequence). The CDR3 region is CASSPNRGFAGELFF. As DNA, the CDR3 is TGTGCCAGTAGCCCAAACAGGGGGTTCGCCGGGGAGCTGTTTTTT.

The V call is TRBV7-2, the J call TRBJ1-3, with unresolved D. The length of the CDR3 is 13 residues. V lost 5 bases and J lost 8, with 13 bases in between. The germline V gene has CDR1 SGHTA and CDR2 FQGNSA. CDR3 residues: CASSPPLKDTIYF. CDR3 coding DNA: TGTGCCAGCAGCCCACCTCTTAAGGACACCATATATTTT.

This clone was recorded a few times. The rearrangement joins TRBV5-1 to TRBJ2-7, with 7 bases matching TRBD1. CDR3 length equals 15 residues. The trim removed 2 bases at V and 0 bases at J, leaving 5 bases unmatched. CDR1 and CDR2 (germline): SGHRS, YFSETQ. This CDR3 is CASSLGTDDSYEQYV. The DNA of the CDR3 is TGCGCCAGCAGCTTAGGGACAGACGACTCCTACGAGCAGTACGTC.

J is TRBJ1-4 and V is TRBV11-2; D not certain. The germline V gene has CDR1 SGHAT and CDR2 FQNNGV. CDR3 length: 19 residues. The V gene lost 5 bases and the J gene lost 0 bases, with 22 bases spanning the gap. Here the CDR3 reads CASSPYRRDEVATNEKLFF. As DNA, the CDR3 is TGTGCCAGCAGCCCATACAGAAGGGATGAAGTTGCAACTAATGAAAAACTGTTTTTT.

This clone came up a few times. This chain uses TRBV5-8 with TRBJ2-1; unclear D gene. In germline, CDR1 is SGHTS, CDR2 YDEGEE. The V and J ends lost 2 bases and 7 bases respectively, with 16 bases between them. This CDR3 is 15 amino acids long. CDR3 nucleotide sequence: TGTGCCAGCAGCTTATCAGCCGGAGCAAGAAATGAGCAGTTCTTC. It translates to CASSLSAGARNEQFF.

This sequence joins TRBV19 and TRBJ2-3; 8 nucleotides line up with TRBD1. Trimming took 5 bases from V and 4 from J; bases not matched to a gene: 11. This CDR3 comprises 16 residues. Looked up from germline, CDR1 is LNHDA and CDR2 is SQIVND (reference sequence). This chain's CDR3 is CASSAVRTGTPDTQYF. CDR3 coding DNA: TGTGCCAGTAGTGCCGTTAGGACAGGGACCCCAGATACGCAGTATTTT. Based on the CDR3 plus reference TRBV19 and TRBJ2-3, the full variable domain is DGGITQSPKYLFRKEGQNVTLSCEQNLNHDAMYWYRQDPGQGLRLIYYSQIVNDFQKGDIAEGYSVSREKKESFPLTVTSAQKNPTAFYLCASSAVRTGTPDTQYFGPGTRLTVL.

This clone was detected a few times. This chain links TRBV7-9 with TRBJ1-5; D is perhaps TRBD1 (5 bases). The CDR3 sequence is 16 residues long. Per the germline V gene, CDR1 is SEHNR and CDR2 is FQNEAQ (reference sequence). The germline V and J ends were trimmed by 8 bases and 1 base, with 18 bases remaining between them. The CDR3 spells CASSPGGWVSNQPQHF. The CDR3 DNA reads TGTGCCAGCTCCCCCGGGGGGTGGGTAAGCAATCAGCCCCAGCATTTT.

On this clone itself: This same CDR3 is encoded by further DNA sequences in the sample. The chain links TRBV19 to TRBJ1-1; D is possibly TRBD1 (5 bases). Germline V lookup: CDR1 LNHDA, CDR2 SQIVND (reference sequence). V lost 3 bases and J lost 1, with 9 bases in between. The CDR3 runs to 14 residues. The DNA for the CDR3 is TGTGCCAGTAGTATCGGGGGAGGGAACACTGAAGCTTTCTTT. Its protein is CASSIGGGNTEAFF.

The rearrangement joins TRBV7-9 to TRBJ1-1; D is uncertain. The CDR3 is made up of 16 amino acids. Per germline, CDR1 SEHNR and CDR2 FQNEAQ (reference sequence). V lost 5 bases, J lost 4 bases, and 20 bases lay in between. In DNA form, the CDR3 reads TGTGCCAGCAGCCCAGAAGTCTCCCTGAAAGCCACTGAAGCTTTCTTT. Protein sequence: CASSPEVSLKATEAFF.

In nucleotides, the CDR3 is TGCGCCAGCAGCACAGGTGTTGAAGCTTTCTTT. This translates into CASSTGVEAFF. The chain has TRBV10-2 and TRBJ1-1, with TRBD1 as a possible D gene (5 bases). With 6 bases removed from V and 7 bases from J, the gap between germline ends came to 9 bases. From germline, CDR1 is WSHSY and CDR2 SAAADI. CDR3 length: 11 residues.

The chain couples TRBV18 to TRBJ1-4; D uncertain. Trimming stripped 4 bases from V and 3 bases from J, with 6 bases between. There are 13 residues in the CDR3. Per the germline V gene, CDR1 is KGHSH and CDR2 is LQKENI. The CDR3 DNA reads as TGTGCCAGCTCACAGGGAGCTAATGAAAAACTGTTTTTT. Encoded protein: CASSQGANEKLFF.